This T cell receptor beta chain was recorded in a study of blood T cell repertoires in COVID-19. Study details: Donors in the United States, Italy and Spain gave samples during acute or convalescent COVID-19.

V lost 6 bases to trimming and J lost 1 base; unmatched junction nucleotides: 11. There are 16 residues in the CDR3. Germline V lookup: CDR1 MNHNY, CDR2 SVGAGI (reference sequence). Authors' analysis steps: Quantification of nucleated cells was approximated via reference gene primer amplification. The protocol was immunoSEQ multiplex PCR, while the TCRdb copy is restricted to in-frame clones and leaves out a portion. The DNA gave D and trimming, while V, J and clone size come from that table. The sample includes about 210,000 clones, roughly nine tenths seen only once; the top ten take 0.65% to 0.85%.

The chain combines TRBV6-6 with TRBJ2-7; 8 positions match TRBD1. This clonotype was sampled from a man aged 40-55 years with acute or convalescent COVID-19. The sequenced material came from peripheral blood. The CDR3 DNA is TGTGCCAGCAGAACACCTCAGGGGGCCCCTTCCTACGAGCAGTACTTC. It codes for CASRTPQGAPSYEQYF.